Each of the 23 T cell receptor beta chains below was sequenced from the same sample in a study of T cell responses to AZD1222 COVID-19 vaccine. Produced via immunoSEQ multiplex PCR; TCRdb's table is partial and in-frame only. The top ten hold approximately 3.4% of the sample, which has roughly 190,000 clones, approximately 93% seen once. This sample comprised peripheral blood, obtained 28 days after the second AZD1222 dose. These receptors were taken from an adult who received the AZD1222 COVID-19 vaccine.

This clone was recorded only once. J is TRBJ2-7 and V is TRBV5-1; possibly TRBD1 for D (6 bases). The germline V gene encodes CDR1 SGHRS and CDR2 YFSETQ. The CDR3 loop spans 14 amino acids. V lost 0 bases and J 3 bases, leaving 10 bases between the germline ends. This CDR3 reads CASSLGDTLYEQYF. The CDR3 DNA reads TGCGCCAGCAGCTTGGGGGACACCCTCTACGAGCAGTACTTC. The whole variable domain, filled in from reference TRBV5-1 and TRBJ2-7, reads KAGVTQTPRYLIKTRGQQVTLSCSPISGHRSVSWYQQTPGQGLQFLFEYFSETQRNKGNFPGRFSGRQFSNSRSEMNVSTLELGDSALYLCASSLGDTLYEQYFGPGTRLTVT.

About this clone itself: This specimen includes other DNA sequences encoding the same CDR3. The chain is built from TRBV5-1 and TRBJ2-1; 12 bases are shared with TRBD2. Germline lookup yields CDR1 SGHRS and CDR2 YFSETQ. Trimming removed 0 bases from V and 5 bases from J; junction bases left unmatched: 0. CDR3 length: 15 amino acids. The CDR3 DNA reads as TGCGCCAGCAGCTTGGGGACTAGCGGGAACAATGAGCAGTTCTTC. This translates into CASSLGTSGNNEQFF.

The V and J genes are TRBV5-1 and TRBJ1-4; D remains ambiguous. Trimming took off 2 bases at V and 8 bases at J, with 16 bases between the two ends. CDR1 SGHRS and CDR2 YFSETQ come from the germline V gene. The CDR3 sequence is 15 residues long. CDR3 DNA: TGCGCCAGCAGCTTAGAAGGTACTAGAGGGGAAAAACTGTTTTTT. It translates to CASSLEGTRGEKLFF.

This chain connects TRBV2 to TRBJ2-3; D is undetermined. V was trimmed by 6 bases and J by 0 bases, leaving 13 bases between them. Germline V lookup: CDR1 SNHLY, CDR2 FYNNEI. This CDR3 contains 15 residues. CDR3 in amino acids: CASSRAGPSTDTQYF. CDR3 DNA sequence: TGTGCCAGCAGCCGTGCTGGACCTAGCACAGATACGCAGTATTTT.

The chain joins TRBV7-8 to TRBJ2-1, with TRBD2 identical over 8 bases. J was trimmed by 4 bases and V by 0 bases; bases with no gene match: 11. Per the germline V gene, CDR1 is SGHVS and CDR2 is FQNEAQ. This CDR3 region has 18 residues. CDR3 residues: CASSLAYRTSRGYNEQFF. DNA for the CDR3: TGTGCCAGCAGCTTAGCGTATAGGACTAGCCGAGGGTACAATGAGCAGTTCTTC. The whole variable domain, filled in from reference TRBV7-8 and TRBJ2-1, reads GAGVSQSPRYKVAKRGQDVALRCDPISGHVSLFWYQQALGQGPEFLTYFQNEAQLDKSGLPSDRFFAERPEGSVSTLKIQRTQQEDSAVYLCASSLAYRTSRGYNEQFFGPGTRLTVL.

V usage is TRBV28 and J usage is TRBJ1-1; no clear D. The V gene lost 6 bases and the J gene lost 4 bases, with 9 bases spanning the gap. Germline CDR1 is MDHEN and CDR2 is SYDVKM. CDR3 length: 12 amino acids. The CDR3 sequence: CASREGITEAFF. The CDR3, as DNA: TGTGCCAGCAGGGAAGGGATCACTGAAGCTTTCTTT. The full variable domain, with the rest looked up from reference TRBV28 and TRBJ1-1, is DVKVTQSSRYLVKRTGEKVFLECVQDMDHENMFWYRQDPGLGLRLIYFSYDVKMKEKGDIPEGYSVSREKKERFSLILESASTNQTSMYLCASREGITEAFFGQGTRLTVV.

The J gene is TRBJ1-5, the V gene TRBV19; possible D gene TRBD1, 5 bases. Germline-derived CDR1 and CDR2 are LNHDA and SQIVND (reference sequence). V shed 4 bases and J shed 6 bases, with 16 bases lying between them. The CDR3 extends over 15 amino acids. The CDR3 sequence: CASSSDGGAAQPQHF. The CDR3 coding sequence is TGTGCCAGTAGTAGTGACGGAGGGGCGGCTCAGCCCCAGCATTTT.

The chain has TRBV3-1 (or the pseudogene TRBV3-2) and TRBJ1-2; 12 bases are shared with TRBD1. The CDR3 loop spans 18 amino acids. The germline CDR1 and CDR2 sequences are LGHDT and YNNKEL (reference sequence). Germline trimming cut 0 bases from V and 4 bases from J; bases unmatched to any gene: 9. Here the CDR3 reads CASSQDDGTGGIGYGYTF. CDR3 DNA: TGTGCCAGCAGCCAAGATGATGGGACAGGGGGCATCGGCTATGGCTACACCTTC.

The chain has TRBV5-5 and TRBJ1-6, with TRBD1 as a possible D gene (6 bases). V was trimmed by 6 bases and J by 4 bases, leaving 11 bases between them. Germline V lookup: CDR1 SGHKS, CDR2 YYEKEE (reference sequence). The CDR3 sequence is 14 residues long. As DNA, the CDR3 is TGTGCCAGCACCGGGACATTTTATAATTCACCCCTCCACTTT. This codes for CASTGTFYNSPLHF.

The V call is TRBV2, the J call TRBJ1-3; unclear D gene. In germline, CDR1 is SNHLY, CDR2 FYNNEI. Trimming left V 10 bases short and J 4 bases short, with 5 bases between. The CDR3 contains 10 residues. The CDR3 loop reads CATRGNTIYF. Written as DNA, the CDR3 is TGTGCCACCCGGGGAAACACCATATATTTT.

V and J are TRBV11-2 and TRBJ1-2; D uncertain. Between the trimmed V and J ends, which lost 3 bases and 4 bases, there was a span of 24 bases. This CDR3 has 18 residues. CDR1 is SGHAT and CDR2 is FQNNGV in the germline V gene. CDR3 sequence: CASSFRHPPGQPLYGYTF. In nucleotides, the CDR3 is TGTGCCAGCAGCTTCCGTCACCCGCCAGGCCAGCCCCTCTATGGCTACACCTTC.

CDR3 sequence: CASVSGGVQPQHF. CDR3 DNA: TGTGCCAGCGTCTCGGGGGGAGTTCAGCCCCAGCATTTT. The chain uses TRBV28 and TRBJ1-5; the D gene is possibly TRBD1 (5 bases). The CDR3 consists of 13 residues. Between the trimmed V and J ends, which lost 8 bases and 6 bases, there was a span of 14 bases. Germline V gives CDR1 MDHEN, CDR2 SYDVKM.

About this clone: Its ends do not fully match the called genes, so a read error is possible. The rearrangement links TRBV9 to TRBJ1-1; D is ambiguous. The CDR3 is 13 amino acids. Germline assignment: CDR1 SGDLS and CDR2 YYNGEE. Written as DNA, the CDR3 is TGTGCCAGCAGCGTCGCCGGGAACGCTGAAGCTTTCTTT. It codes for CASSVAGNAEAFF. Drawing the rest from reference TRBV9 and TRBJ1-1, the complete variable domain is DSGVTQTPKHLITATGQRVTLRCSPRSGDLSVYWYQQSLDQGLQFLIQYYNGEERAKGNILERFSAQQFPDLHSELNLSSLELGDSALYFCASSVAGNAEAFFGQGTRLTVV.

The rearrangement uses TRBV27 and TRBJ2-2; D gene uncertain. The germline V gene has CDR1 MNHEY and CDR2 SMNVEV (reference sequence). CDR3 size: 13 residues. Trimming took 4 bases from V and 5 from J, leaving 8 bases between them. CDR3 loop: CASSSEQTGELFF. Here the CDR3 DNA reads TGTGCCAGCAGTTCCGAGCAGACCGGGGAGCTGTTTTTT.

The chain carries TRBV5-1 and TRBJ1-6, with 8 bases identical to TRBD1. This CDR3 region has 15 residues. The V segment lost 1 base and the J segment 5 bases; nucleotides outside the gene matches: 2. CDR1 is SGHRS and CDR2 is YFSETQ in the germline V gene. This CDR3 is CASSLMTGDNSPLHF. The CDR3 DNA is TGCGCCAGCAGCTTGATGACAGGGGATAATTCACCCCTCCACTTT.

This chain links TRBV5-1 with TRBJ2-6; D is ambiguous. Germline V gives CDR1 SGHRS, CDR2 YFSETQ. V was trimmed by 0 bases and J by 0 bases, leaving 13 bases between them. The CDR3 runs 18 residues. The CDR3 sequence: CASSLAPGEHSGANVLTF. The CDR3 nucleotides are TGCGCCAGCAGCTTGGCGCCGGGTGAACACTCTGGGGCCAACGTCCTGACTTTC.

The J gene is TRBJ1-4, the V gene TRBV15; unclear D gene. The V end was cut by 1 base, the J end by 4 bases, with 19 bases between. Per the germline V gene, CDR1 is LNHNV and CDR2 is YYDKDF (reference sequence). The CDR3 runs 18 residues. CDR3 bases: TGTGCCACCAGCAGAGGTCAGAGTCGCCGAAGGATTAATGAAAAACTGTTTTTT. Translation: CATSRGQSRRRINEKLFF.

The chain links TRBV3-1 (or the pseudogene TRBV3-2) to TRBJ2-2; possible D gene TRBD1, 5 bases. CDR3 size: 14 residues. The ends were cut back, 2 bases at V and 7 bases at J, with 11 bases in the middle. From germline, CDR1 is LGHDT and CDR2 YNNKEL (reference sequence). Here the CDR3 DNA reads TGTGCCAGCAGCCAACAGGGTCGTGACGGGGAGCTGTTTTTT. This translates into CASSQQGRDGELFF.

The chain combines TRBV6-6 with TRBJ1-1; D not certain. Deletions cut 0 bases from V and 8 bases from J, with 10 bases between. This CDR3 comprises 13 residues. Germline-derived CDR1 and CDR2 are MNHNY and SVGAGI (reference sequence). The CDR3 coding sequence is TGTGCCAGCAGTTACTCGCGTTCATCCGAAGCTTTCTTT. Its translation: CASSYSRSSEAFF.

The CDR3 DNA is TGTGCCAGCAGCGCATACAGGGGTACTGAAGCTTTCTTT. This codes for CASSAYRGTEAFF. This chain connects TRBV7-8 to TRBJ1-1, with 7 bases aligning to TRBD1. Germline assignment: CDR1 SGHVS and CDR2 FQNEAQ. Unmatched junction bases numbered 5, after V lost 5 bases and J lost 5 bases. CDR3 length: 13 amino acids.

The rearrangement links TRBV30 to TRBJ2-1, with D unresolved. Germline V gene sequence: CDR1 GTSNPN, CDR2 SVGIG (reference sequence). Trimming pared 3 bases from V and 2 bases from J, leaving 14 bases between. The CDR3 is 15 residues long. CDR3 coding DNA: TGTGCCTGGAGAGGAATGGAGATCACCTACAATGAGCAGTTCTTC. It encodes CAWRGMEITYNEQFF.

The V gene is TRBV3-1 (or the pseudogene TRBV3-2), the J gene TRBJ1-5; D is possibly TRBD1 (6 bases). Germline lookup yields CDR1 LGHDT and CDR2 YNNKEL (reference sequence). This CDR3 contains 15 residues. Trimming shortened V by 1 base and J by 7 bases, and 14 bases separated the two germline ends. The CDR3 is CASSQARGGGQPQHF. The CDR3 DNA reads as TGTGCCAGCAGCCAAGCCAGAGGGGGGGGACAGCCCCAGCATTTT.

The CDR3 reads CASSPSKRGPGGEQFF. CDR3 DNA sequence: TGTGCCAGCAGCCCAAGCAAGCGGGGACCGGGGGGTGAGCAGTTCTTC. J is TRBJ2-1 and V is TRBV3-1 (or the pseudogene TRBV3-2), with 7 nucleotides matching TRBD2. The V gene end was trimmed by 4 bases and the J gene end by 9 bases; junction bases not matched to a gene: 15. In germline, CDR1 is LGHDT, CDR2 YNNKEL (reference sequence). The CDR3 runs 16 residues.